What follows are 22 T cell receptor beta chains derived from one specimen sequenced in a study of blood T cell repertoires in COVID-19. Produced via immunoSEQ multiplex PCR; TCRdb's table is partial and in-frame only. The profile covers roughly 42,000 clones, with 65% to 85% appearing a single time and roughly a third taken by the ten largest. The specimen sequenced was peripheral blood. The receptors were gathered from a woman of 80 years or more with acute or convalescent COVID-19.

The rearrangement links TRBV30 to TRBJ1-4; TRBD1 matches 10 bases. This CDR3 is built from 14 residues. The ends lost 7 bases at V and 4 bases at J; junction bases unmatched: 6. CDR1 GTSNPN and CDR2 SVGIG come from the germline V gene (reference sequence). Written as DNA, the CDR3 is TGTGCCTCGGACAGGGGGGTCATTAATGAAAAACTGTTTTTT. Its translation is CASDRGVINEKLFF.

This rearrangement joins TRBV7-2 to TRBJ2-1, with 7 bases lining up with TRBD2. The CDR3 is made up of 14 amino acids. V gave up 1 base and J gave up 6 bases; unmatched junction bases: 3. In germline, CDR1 is SGHTA, CDR2 FQGNSA. The CDR3 DNA reads TGTGCCAGCAGCTTAGGCGGGAGCGTCAATGAGCAGTTCTTC. Its protein is CASSLGGSVNEQFF.

This clone has only a few counts. The V call is TRBV3-1 (or the pseudogene TRBV3-2), the J call TRBJ1-1, with TRBD1 matching over 11 bases. Germline V gene data show CDR1 as LGHDT and CDR2 as YNNKEL (reference sequence). This CDR3 has 14 amino acids. J lost 5 bases, V lost 4 bases, and 3 bases had no gene match. CDR3 in DNA: TGTGCCAGCAGCCGGACAGGGGGCTTTACTGAAGCTTTCTTT. Its protein product is CASSRTGGFTEAFF.

V usage is TRBV5-6 and J usage is TRBJ2-7; the match to TRBD2 covers 8 bases. The CDR3 extends over 14 amino acids. V was pared by 1 base and J by 4 bases, with 4 bases of the junction left unmatched. In germline, CDR1 is SGHDT, CDR2 YYEEEE. Here the CDR3 DNA reads TGTGCCAGCAGCTTGTTAGCGGGAAAGTACGAGCAGTACTTC. It translates to CASSLLAGKYEQYF.

This clone was recorded a few times. This sequence joins TRBV5-6 and TRBJ1-5; unclear D gene. Looked up from germline, CDR1 is SGHDT and CDR2 is YYEEEE. The CDR3 runs to 16 residues. The V end was cut by 0 bases, the J end by 0 bases, with 10 bases between. CDR3 in amino acids: CASSLAGINSNQPQHF. CDR3 sequence (DNA): TGTGCCAGCAGCTTGGCGGGGATTAATAGCAATCAGCCCCAGCATTTT.

V is TRBV6-5 and J is TRBJ1-2; 8 bases are a match to TRBD1. The germline V gene has CDR1 MNHEY and CDR2 SVGAGI. CDR3 length: 12 amino acids. The V and J ends lost 9 bases and 7 bases, in that order; junction bases with no gene match: 7. The CDR3 DNA reads as TGTGCCAGTGGACAGGGAGTTTTTGGCTACACCTTC. This sequence encodes CASGQGVFGYTF.

The chain couples TRBV19 to TRBJ1-5; TRBD1 agrees at 8 bases. The CDR3 has 15 amino acids. Losses at the gene ends were 3 bases for V and 2 bases for J; bases not matched to a gene: 3. CDR1 is LNHDA and CDR2 is SQIVND in the germline V gene (reference sequence). The CDR3, as DNA: TGTGCCAGTAGTATGGAGGGACAGGGCAATCAGCCCCAGCATTTT. The encoded protein is CASSMEGQGNQPQHF. The variable domain in full, with the rest retrieved from reference TRBV19 and TRBJ1-5, is DGGITQSPKYLFRKEGQNVTLSCEQNLNHDAMYWYRQDPGQGLRLIYYSQIVNDFQKGDIAEGYSVSREKKESFPLTVTSAQKNPTAFYLCASSMEGQGNQPQHFGDGTRLSIL.

The chain couples TRBV5-4 to TRBJ2-3; D is unclear. Germline loops: CDR1 SGHNT, CDR2 YYREEE (reference sequence). CDR3 size: 11 residues. The V end was cut by 2 bases, the J end by 6 bases, with 4 bases between. Written as DNA, the CDR3 is TGTGCCAGCAGCTTAACTGATACGCAGTATTTT. This sequence encodes CASSLTDTQYF.

This clone appeared a few times. The J gene is TRBJ1-3, the V gene TRBV18, with TRBD1 as a possible D gene (6 bases). Germline-derived CDR1 and CDR2 are KGHSH and LQKENI. V was trimmed by 3 bases and J by 0 bases, leaving 12 bases between them. The CDR3 runs to 16 residues. The CDR3 region has the DNA TGTGCCAGCTCACCGCAGGACAGTTTCTCTGGAAACACCATATATTTT. It is translated as CASSPQDSFSGNTIYF. The whole variable domain, filled in from reference TRBV18 and TRBJ1-3, reads NAGVMQNPRHLVRRRGQEARLRCSPMKGHSHVYWYRQLPEEGLKFMVYLQKENIIDESGMPKERFSAEFPKEGPSILRIQQVVRGDSAAYFCASSPQDSFSGNTIYFGEGSWLTVV.

This clone was seen at least ten times. The gene calls are TRBV11-2 and TRBJ1-1, with a weak D call TRBD1 (5 bases). The CDR3 is 14 amino acids. Trimming took off 0 bases at V and 5 bases at J, with 10 bases between the two ends. CDR1 and CDR2 from the germline V gene are SGHAT and FQNNGV. The CDR3 nucleotides are TGTGCCAGCAGCTTAGATCGCAGGGTTACTGAAGCTTTCTTT. As protein: CASSLDRRVTEAFF.

This clone has only a few counts. The V call is TRBV24-1, the J call TRBJ2-3; 8 nucleotides match TRBD1. Germline values: CDR1 KGHDR, CDR2 SFDVKD. V trimming: 7 bases; J trimming: 2 bases; junction bases outside the gene matches: 1. This CDR3 region has 13 residues. The CDR3: CATRGQATDTQYF. The CDR3 DNA is TGTGCCACCAGGGGACAGGCCACAGATACGCAGTATTTT.

The chain combines TRBV30 with TRBJ1-1; 8 bases match TRBD1. The ends lost 2 bases at V and 11 bases at J; junction bases unmatched: 7. Germline CDR1 GTSNPN, CDR2 SVGIG (reference sequence). The CDR3 consists of 12 residues. The DNA for the CDR3 is TGTGCCTGGAGTCCCCAGGGGGCTCGGGCTTTCTTT. It encodes CAWSPQGARAFF.

The chain joins TRBV3-1 (or the pseudogene TRBV3-2) to TRBJ1-1; D possibly corresponds to TRBD1 (5 bases). Germline V gives CDR1 LGHDT, CDR2 YNNKEL (reference sequence). V lost 3 bases and J 4 bases, leaving 9 bases between the germline ends. The CDR3 totals 13 residues. CDR3 DNA sequence: TGTGCCAGCAGCCACAGGGTGGGCACTGAAGCTTTCTTT. It specifies CASSHRVGTEAFF.

This clone has just one count. The rearrangement uses TRBV19 and TRBJ1-5; 7 nucleotides match TRBD1. CDR1 is LNHDA and CDR2 is SQIVND in the germline V gene (reference sequence). The CDR3 is 17 residues long. V lost 0 bases to trimming and J lost 2 bases; unmatched junction nucleotides: 7. In DNA form, the CDR3 reads TGTGCCAGTAGTATAGATCCGACAGGGCATGGCAATCAGCCCCAGCATTTT. It is translated as CASSIDPTGHGNQPQHF.

This chain uses TRBV19 with TRBJ1-1; 9 positions match TRBD1. Per germline, CDR1 LNHDA and CDR2 SQIVND (reference sequence). V lost 0 bases and J lost 3; bases outside the gene matches: 11. The CDR3 spans 18 residues. CDR3 DNA: TGTGCCAGTAGTATAGAGGGGGAGAGGACAGGGGCGTACACTGAAGCTTTCTTT. This encodes CASSIEGERTGAYTEAFF.

This clone was seen once. This sequence joins TRBV9 and TRBJ2-2; 12 nucleotides align to TRBD2. The CDR3 is 15 residues long. Germline V gives CDR1 SGDLS, CDR2 YYNGEE. The V segment lost 4 bases and the J segment 6 bases; nucleotides outside the gene matches: 4. CDR3 protein: CASSPRLAGAGELFF. In nucleotides, the CDR3 is TGTGCCAGCAGCCCCAGACTAGCGGGAGCCGGGGAGCTGTTTTTT.

The V and J genes are TRBV5-1 and TRBJ1-2; the D is unclear. The germline V gene encodes CDR1 SGHRS and CDR2 YFSETQ. V was cut by 5 bases and J by 2 bases, with 10 bases left in between. This CDR3 spans 13 amino acids. CDR3 DNA sequence: TGCGCCAGCAGTTACGACGGGAACTATGGCTACACCTTC. It is translated as CASSYDGNYGYTF.

The rearrangement joins TRBV3-1 (or the pseudogene TRBV3-2) to TRBJ1-1, with D possibly matching TRBD1 (5 bases). Per the germline V gene, CDR1 is LGHDT and CDR2 is YNNKEL (reference sequence). V was pared by 2 bases and J by 7 bases, with 8 bases between. This CDR3 has 12 amino acids. The CDR3 region has the DNA TGTGCCAGCAGCCAACAGGGTGGTGAAGCTTTCTTT. Its protein is CASSQQGGEAFF.

The J gene is TRBJ1-1, the V gene TRBV6-5, with no clear D. V shed 7 bases and J shed 1 base, with 13 bases lying between them. The germline gives CDR1 MNHEY, CDR2 SVGAGI. The CDR3 consists of 14 residues. CDR3 DNA sequence: TGTGCCAGCACCTCGATGGCAGAGAACACTGAAGCTTTCTTT. Translated: CASTSMAENTEAFF.

The genes are TRBV12-3 or TRBV12-4 and TRBJ1-1, with D uncertain. The V and J ends lost 4 bases and 7 bases respectively, with 7 bases between them. This CDR3 contains 11 residues. CDR3 in amino acids: CASSSHSEAFF. CDR3 coding DNA: TGTGCCAGCAGTTCTCACAGTGAAGCTTTCTTT.

The chain carries TRBV4-1 and TRBJ2-3; 9 bases are a match to TRBD2. CDR3 length equals 17 residues. Germline loops: CDR1 MGHRA, CDR2 YSYEKL. V lost 0 bases, J lost 2 bases, and 6 bases stayed unmatched. The CDR3 DNA follows: TGCGCCAGCAGCCAAGATCTAGGCGGGAGGGCCACAGATACGCAGTATTTT. Residues: CASSQDLGGRATDTQYF.

J is TRBJ2-7 and V is TRBV13, with 7 bases lining up with TRBD1. With V trimmed by 3 bases and J by 4 bases, 0 bases remained unmatched. CDR3 size: 12 residues. Germline V gives CDR1 PRHDT, CDR2 FYEKMQ (reference sequence). The CDR3 here is CASSFRGYEQYF. The CDR3 DNA sequence: TGTGCCAGCAGCTTCAGGGGGTACGAGCAGTACTTC.